This TCR beta chain appears in the sequencing data of a study of response to subunit inactivated influenza vaccine. General observations from the study: Authors suggested few new T cells are recruited by each seasonal influenza vaccination.

The CDR3 covers 15 residues. V shed 6 bases, J shed 4 bases, and the junction held 6 bases outside the gene matches. The germline CDR1 and CDR2 sequences are MNHNS and SASEGT. In its sample, this clonotype was seen many times. No antigen is known for it. In TCRdb, the RT-PCR reads were re-called with MiXCR into one record per CDR3 protein. The sample shows roughly 650,000 distinct CDR3 sequences, approximately 15% of them seen only once. The chain employs TRBV6-1 and TRBJ2-2, with 9 bases lining up with TRBD2. Material: PBMCs from blood, obtained around 15 days before vaccination. The origin of this receptor is a man aged 45-60 years who received an inactivated influenza vaccine. The CDR3 DNA sequence: TGTGCCAGCAGGTCTAGCGGGGCCCGCACCGGGGAGCTGTTTTTT. Translating it yields CASRSSGARTGELFF.